Sequencing of this T cell receptor (beta chain) was carried out in a study of T cell responses to AZD1222 COVID-19 vaccine. Turning to the study itself: Both about-4-week and about-12-week second-dose recipients were combined.

The study's findings and limits: White British people made up most donors, females outnumbered males, and clonal diversity was possibly underestimated.

Concerning this clone itself: What it recognizes is unknown.

From germline, CDR1 is SGHAT and CDR2 FQNNGV. The CDR3 totals 13 residues. V lost 4 bases and J 3 bases, leaving 10 bases between the germline ends. Sequencing was performed with immunoSEQ multiplex PCR; in TCRdb, only in-frame clones are kept and a portion is missing. The data contain 75,000 to 90,000 clones, 85% to 95% of them singletons. This sample comprised peripheral blood, obtained on day 0 of AZD1222 vaccination. This chain uses TRBV11-2 with TRBJ2-7; D remains unclear. This clonotype originated in an adult in good health. CDR3 residues: CASSSAMIYEQYF. CDR3 coding DNA: TGTGCCAGCAGCTCTGCTATGATCTACGAGCAGTACTTC.